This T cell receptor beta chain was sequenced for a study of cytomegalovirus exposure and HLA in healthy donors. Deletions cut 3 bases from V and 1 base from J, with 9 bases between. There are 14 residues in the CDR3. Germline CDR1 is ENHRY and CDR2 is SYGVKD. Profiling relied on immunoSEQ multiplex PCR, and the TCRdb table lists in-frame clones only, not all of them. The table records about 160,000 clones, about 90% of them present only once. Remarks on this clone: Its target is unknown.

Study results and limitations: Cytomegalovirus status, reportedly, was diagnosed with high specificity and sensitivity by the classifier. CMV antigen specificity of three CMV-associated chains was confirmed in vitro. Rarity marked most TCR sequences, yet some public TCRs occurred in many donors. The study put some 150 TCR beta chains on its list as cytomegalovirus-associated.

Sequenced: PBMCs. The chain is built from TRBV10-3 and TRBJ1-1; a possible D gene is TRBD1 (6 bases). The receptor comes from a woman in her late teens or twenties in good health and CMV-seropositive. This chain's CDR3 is CAISEIGGNTEAFF. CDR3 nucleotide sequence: TGTGCCATCAGTGAAATAGGGGGGAACACTGAAGCTTTCTTT.